This entry features one TCR beta chain sequence. TCRdb reprocessed the 5' RACE reads via MiXCR and lists one record per CDR3 protein. The sample consists of 450,000 to 650,000 distinct CDR3 sequences, 9% to 10% of them appearing once. Germline V gene lookup returns CDR1 SEHNR and CDR2 FQNEAQ (reference sequence). This CDR3 is built from 17 residues. The ends were cut back, 3 bases at V and 0 bases at J, with 16 bases in the middle. The sample comes from a study of identical twins. This sample also belongs to another study, concerning yellow fever vaccine responses in identical twins.

Input material: PBMCs. This receptor was obtained from a woman younger than 35 in good health. This chain connects TRBV7-9 to TRBJ2-3, with D unresolved. The CDR3 protein is CASSLIPVSASTDTQYF. CDR3 sequence (DNA): TGTGCCAGCAGCTTGATTCCCGTTTCGGCAAGCACAGATACGCAGTATTTT.